The subject of this entry is one T cell receptor beta chain. Antigen: not known. The sample originates from a study of cytomegalovirus exposure and HLA in healthy donors. Study-wide results and limits: CMV antigen specificity of a few CMV-associated chains was confirmed in vitro.

Use of 60 Vbeta and 13 Jbeta primers characterized the PCR. Using immunoSEQ multiplex PCR, the repertoire was profiled, and TCRdb retains in-frame clones only, with some absent. The sample shows about 42,000 clones, about 50% of them seen only once. The sequenced material came from PBMCs. The receptor was isolated from a human donor in good health.

The CDR3 sequence: CASSLAGAGNSGNTIYF. CDR3 nucleotide sequence: TGTGCCAGCAGCTTAGCGGGGGCAGGCAATTCCGGAAACACCATATATTTT. The chain is built from TRBV7-9 and TRBJ1-3, with a tentative D call TRBD1 (6 bases). The germline V gene encodes CDR1 SEHNR and CDR2 FQNEAQ (reference sequence). CDR3 length: 17 amino acids. V was trimmed by 0 bases and J by 4 bases, leaving 16 bases between them.